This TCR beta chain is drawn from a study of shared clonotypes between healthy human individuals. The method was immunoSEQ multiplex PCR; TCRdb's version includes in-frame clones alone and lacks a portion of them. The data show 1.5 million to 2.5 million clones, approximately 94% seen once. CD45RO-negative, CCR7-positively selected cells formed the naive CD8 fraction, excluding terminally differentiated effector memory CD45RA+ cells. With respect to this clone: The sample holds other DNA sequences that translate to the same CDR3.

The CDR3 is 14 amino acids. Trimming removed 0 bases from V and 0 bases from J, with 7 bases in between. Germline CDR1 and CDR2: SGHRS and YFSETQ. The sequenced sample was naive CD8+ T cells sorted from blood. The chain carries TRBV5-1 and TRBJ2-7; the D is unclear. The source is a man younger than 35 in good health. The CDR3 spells CASSLGSGSYEQYF. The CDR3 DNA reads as TGCGCCAGCAGCTTGGGGTCTGGCTCCTACGAGCAGTACTTC. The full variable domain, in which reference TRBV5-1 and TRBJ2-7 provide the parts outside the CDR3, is KAGVTQTPRYLIKTRGQQVTLSCSPISGHRSVSWYQQTPGQGLQFLFEYFSETQRNKGNFPGRFSGRQFSNSRSEMNVSTLELGDSALYLCASSLGSGSYEQYFGPGTRLTVT.